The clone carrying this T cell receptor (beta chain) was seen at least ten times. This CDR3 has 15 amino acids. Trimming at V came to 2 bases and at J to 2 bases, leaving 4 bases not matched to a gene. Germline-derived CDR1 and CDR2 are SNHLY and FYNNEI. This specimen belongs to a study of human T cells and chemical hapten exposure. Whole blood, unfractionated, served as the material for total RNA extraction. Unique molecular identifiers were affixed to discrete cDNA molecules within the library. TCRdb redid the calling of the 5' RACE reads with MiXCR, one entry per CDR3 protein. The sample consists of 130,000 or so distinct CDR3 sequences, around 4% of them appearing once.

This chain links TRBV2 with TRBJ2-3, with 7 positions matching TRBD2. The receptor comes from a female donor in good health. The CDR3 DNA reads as TGTGCCAGCAGTGAACAGCGGGGAAACACAGATACGCAGTATTTT. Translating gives CASSEQRGNTDTQYF.